This TCR beta chain is drawn from a study of PD-1 blockade in classical Hodgkin lymphoma. Only in-frame clones appear in the TCRdb table, and some are missing; sequencing was by immunoSEQ multiplex PCR. The data hold 25,000 to 35,000 clones, with roughly 80% observed a single time. A remark on this clone: Its antigen is unidentified.

Study observations and caveats: Newly diagnosed patients had diversity similar to the baseline diversity of complete responders. Among the patients, those starting nivolumab under 1 year after ASCT were excluded. By C4D1, CD4+ diversity increased significantly, especially in complete responders. Reported baseline diversity: healthy donors highest, relapsed/refractory patients lowest.

Germline V lookup: CDR1 SGHVS, CDR2 FQNEAQ. The CDR3 is 14 residues long. V lost 2 bases and J lost 6, with 13 bases in between. Time point: cycle 4 day 1 (C4D1), after more than five weeks of nivolumab. Relapses following autologous stem cell transplantation were seen in all patients, with brentuximab vedotin exposure varying. Magnetic negative selection of thawed PBMCs was the method by which CD4+ T cells were purified. The sequences come from CD4+ T cells from blood, collected before the fourth cycle of nivolumab. The rearrangement uses TRBV7-8 and TRBJ1-2, with D perhaps TRBD1 (5 bases). This TCR derives from a human donor with classical Hodgkin lymphoma. The CDR3 region has the DNA TGTGCCAGCAGCTTAAGAGGTCAGGGCAATGGCTACACCTTC. Amino acid sequence: CASSLRGQGNGYTF.